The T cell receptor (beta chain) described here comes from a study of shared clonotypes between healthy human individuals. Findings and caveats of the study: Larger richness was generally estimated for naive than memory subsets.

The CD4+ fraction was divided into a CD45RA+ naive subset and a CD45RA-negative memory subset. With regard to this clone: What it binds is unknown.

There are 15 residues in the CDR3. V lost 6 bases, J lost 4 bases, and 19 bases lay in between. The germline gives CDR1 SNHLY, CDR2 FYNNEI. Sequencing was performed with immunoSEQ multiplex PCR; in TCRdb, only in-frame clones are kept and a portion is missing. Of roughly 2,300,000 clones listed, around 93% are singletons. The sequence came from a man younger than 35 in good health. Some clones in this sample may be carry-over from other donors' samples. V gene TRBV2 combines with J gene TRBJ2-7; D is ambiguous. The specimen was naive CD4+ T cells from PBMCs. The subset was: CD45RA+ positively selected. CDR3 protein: CASRPRAIPPYEQYF. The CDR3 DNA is TGTGCCAGCAGGCCACGCGCTATCCCGCCTTACGAGCAGTACTTC.